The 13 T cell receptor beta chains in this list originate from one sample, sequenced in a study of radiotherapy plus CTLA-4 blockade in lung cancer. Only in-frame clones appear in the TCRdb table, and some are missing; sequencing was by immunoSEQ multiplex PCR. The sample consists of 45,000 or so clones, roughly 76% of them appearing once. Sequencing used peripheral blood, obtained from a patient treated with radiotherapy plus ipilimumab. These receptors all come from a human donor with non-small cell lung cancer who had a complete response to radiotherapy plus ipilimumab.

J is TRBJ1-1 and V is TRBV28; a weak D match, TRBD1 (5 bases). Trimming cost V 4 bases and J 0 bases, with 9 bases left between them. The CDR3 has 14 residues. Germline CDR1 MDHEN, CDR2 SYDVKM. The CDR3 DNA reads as TGTGCCAGCAGTTCGGAGGGGATGAACACTGAAGCTTTCTTT. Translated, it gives CASSSEGMNTEAFF.

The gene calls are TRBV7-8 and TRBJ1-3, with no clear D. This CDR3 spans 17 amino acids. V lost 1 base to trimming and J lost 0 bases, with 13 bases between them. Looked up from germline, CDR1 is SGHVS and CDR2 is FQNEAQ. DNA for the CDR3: TGTGCCAGCAGCTTAGTTGCAGGCCTTATCTCTGGAAACACCATATATTTT. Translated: CASSLVAGLISGNTIYF.

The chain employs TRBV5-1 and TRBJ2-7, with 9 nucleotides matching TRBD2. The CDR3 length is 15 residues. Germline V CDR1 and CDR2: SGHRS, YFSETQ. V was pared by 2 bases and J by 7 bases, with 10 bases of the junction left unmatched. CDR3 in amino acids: CASSLSTSGQQEQYF. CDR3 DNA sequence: TGCGCCAGCAGCTTATCGACTAGCGGCCAGCAGGAGCAGTACTTC.

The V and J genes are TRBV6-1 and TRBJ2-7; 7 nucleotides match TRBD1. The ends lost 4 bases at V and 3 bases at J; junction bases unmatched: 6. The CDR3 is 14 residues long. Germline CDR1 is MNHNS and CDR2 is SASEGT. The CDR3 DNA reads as TGTGCCAGCAGTGCCCGACAGGGTAACTACGAGCAGTACTTC. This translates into CASSARQGNYEQYF.

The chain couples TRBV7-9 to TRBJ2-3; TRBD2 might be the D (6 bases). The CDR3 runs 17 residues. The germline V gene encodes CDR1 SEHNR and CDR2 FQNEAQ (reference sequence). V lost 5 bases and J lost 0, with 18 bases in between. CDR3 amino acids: CASSPTSSRGSTDTQYF. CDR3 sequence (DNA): TGTGCCAGCAGCCCTACCTCGTCGCGGGGAAGCACAGATACGCAGTATTTT.

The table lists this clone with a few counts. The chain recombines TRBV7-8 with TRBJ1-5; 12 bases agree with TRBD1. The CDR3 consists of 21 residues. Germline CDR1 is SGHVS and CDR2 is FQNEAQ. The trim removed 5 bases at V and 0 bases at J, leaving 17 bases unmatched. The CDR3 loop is CASSQTRARDRGRYSNQPQHF. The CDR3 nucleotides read TGTGCCAGCAGCCAGACCAGGGCCCGGGACAGGGGGCGATATAGCAATCAGCCCCAGCATTTT.

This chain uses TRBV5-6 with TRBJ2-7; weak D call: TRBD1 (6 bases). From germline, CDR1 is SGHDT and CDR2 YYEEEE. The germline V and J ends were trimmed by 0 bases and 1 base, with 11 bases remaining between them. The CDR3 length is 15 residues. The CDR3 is CASSLVGTQSYEQYF. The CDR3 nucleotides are TGTGCCAGCAGCTTGGTAGGGACACAATCCTACGAGCAGTACTTC.

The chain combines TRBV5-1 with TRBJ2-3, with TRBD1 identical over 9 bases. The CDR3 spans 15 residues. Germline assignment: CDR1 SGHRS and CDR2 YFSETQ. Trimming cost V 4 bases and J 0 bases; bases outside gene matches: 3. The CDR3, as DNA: TGCGCCAGCAGCCCGGGACAGGGAAGCACAGATACGCAGTATTTT. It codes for CASSPGQGSTDTQYF. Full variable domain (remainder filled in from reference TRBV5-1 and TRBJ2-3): KAGVTQTPRYLIKTRGQQVTLSCSPISGHRSVSWYQQTPGQGLQFLFEYFSETQRNKGNFPGRFSGRQFSNSRSEMNVSTLELGDSALYLCASSPGQGSTDTQYFGPGTRLTVL.

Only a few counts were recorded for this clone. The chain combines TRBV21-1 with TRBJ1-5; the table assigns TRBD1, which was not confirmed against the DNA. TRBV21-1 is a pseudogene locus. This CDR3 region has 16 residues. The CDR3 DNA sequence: TGTGCCAGCAGCAAAGAGGGCCAGGGTGGCAATCAGCCCCAGCATTTT. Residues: CASSKEGQGGNQPQHF.

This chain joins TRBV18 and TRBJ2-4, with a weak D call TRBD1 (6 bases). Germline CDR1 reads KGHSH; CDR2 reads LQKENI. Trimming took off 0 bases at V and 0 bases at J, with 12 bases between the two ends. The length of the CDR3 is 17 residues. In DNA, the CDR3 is TGTGCCAGCTCACCACCCGGGACAAAGATAGCCAAAAACATTCAGTACTTC. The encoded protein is CASSPPGTKIAKNIQYF.

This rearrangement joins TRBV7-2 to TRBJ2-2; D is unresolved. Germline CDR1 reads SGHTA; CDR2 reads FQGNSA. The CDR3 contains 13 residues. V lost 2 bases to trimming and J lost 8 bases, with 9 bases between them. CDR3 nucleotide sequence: TGTGCCAGCAGCTTACACTATATGGGGGAGCTGTTTTTT. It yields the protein CASSLHYMGELFF.

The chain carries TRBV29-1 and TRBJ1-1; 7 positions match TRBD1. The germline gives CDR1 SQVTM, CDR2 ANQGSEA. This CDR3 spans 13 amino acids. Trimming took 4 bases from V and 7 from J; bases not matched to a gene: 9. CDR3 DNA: TGCAGCGTTGGACAGGGTTTACAGGGTGAAGCTTTCTTT. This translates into CSVGQGLQGEAFF.

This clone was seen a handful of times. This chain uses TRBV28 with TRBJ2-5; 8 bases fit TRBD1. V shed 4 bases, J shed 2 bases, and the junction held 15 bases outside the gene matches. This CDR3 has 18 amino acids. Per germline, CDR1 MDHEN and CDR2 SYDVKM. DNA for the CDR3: TGTGCCAGCAGTTCGGACCTTCCTCGGACAGGGAATCAAGAGACCCAGTACTTC. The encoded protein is CASSSDLPRTGNQETQYF.